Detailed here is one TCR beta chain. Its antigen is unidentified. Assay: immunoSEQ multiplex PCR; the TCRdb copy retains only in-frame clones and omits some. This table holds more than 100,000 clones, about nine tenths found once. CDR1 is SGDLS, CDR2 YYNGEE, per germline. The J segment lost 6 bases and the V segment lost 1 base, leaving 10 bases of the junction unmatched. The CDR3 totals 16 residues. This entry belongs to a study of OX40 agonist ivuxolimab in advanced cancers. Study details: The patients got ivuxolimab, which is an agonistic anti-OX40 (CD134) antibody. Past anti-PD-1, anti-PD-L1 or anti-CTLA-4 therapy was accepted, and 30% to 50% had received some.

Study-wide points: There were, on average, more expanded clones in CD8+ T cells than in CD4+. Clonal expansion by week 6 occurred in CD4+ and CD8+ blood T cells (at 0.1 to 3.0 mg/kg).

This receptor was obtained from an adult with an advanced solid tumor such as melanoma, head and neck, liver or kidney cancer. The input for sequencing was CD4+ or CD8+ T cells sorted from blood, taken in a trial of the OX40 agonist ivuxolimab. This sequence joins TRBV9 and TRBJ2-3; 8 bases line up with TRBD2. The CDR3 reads CASSVRAGGPEDTQYF. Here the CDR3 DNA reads TGTGCCAGCAGCGTAAGGGCGGGAGGACCTGAGGATACGCAGTATTTT.